The 14 T cell receptor beta chains in this list originate from one sample, sequenced in a study of graft-versus-host responses after intestinal transplantation. Data came from immunoSEQ multiplex PCR; TCRdb stores just in-frame clones and leaves some out. The sample includes some 35,000 clones, approximately 93% seen only once; the top ten take 0.2% to 0.25%. No antigens are known for them. The material was unstimulated CD4+ T cells sorted from spleen or lymph node cells, obtained before transplant. The receptors come from a human donor who was the organ donor for an intestinal transplant.

V gene TRBV21-1 combines with J gene TRBJ2-1. TRBV21-1 counts as a pseudogene. The CDR3 consists of 18 residues. The CDR3 DNA is TGTGCCAGCAGCAAAGCAAGGCGACGCCAAAGCTCCTACAATGAGCAGTTCTTC. Its translation: CASSKARRRQSSYNEQFF.

The J gene is TRBJ2-1, the V gene TRBV6-1; D may correspond to TRBD1 or TRBD2 (7 bases each). The V gene lost 4 bases and the J gene lost 4 bases, with 14 bases spanning the gap. This CDR3 is 15 amino acids long. The germline V gene encodes CDR1 MNHNS and CDR2 SASEGT. CDR3 coding DNA: TGTGCCAGCAGTGGGGGGGGGACAGTTTACAATGAGCAGTTCTTC. Translated, it gives CASSGGGTVYNEQFF.

The chain couples TRBV27 to TRBJ1-4, with D tentatively TRBD1 (6 bases). The CDR3 is 12 residues long. V lost 5 bases to trimming and J lost 8 bases, with 9 bases between them. Germline CDR1 reads MNHEY; CDR2 reads SMNVEV (reference sequence). The chain's CDR3 is CASSRGGEKLFF. The DNA for the CDR3 is TGTGCCAGCAGTAGGGGGGGAGAAAAACTGTTTTTT.

This clone occurred once. The rearrangement joins TRBV11-3 to TRBJ2-5, with 16 bases lining up with TRBD2. Germline V CDR1 and CDR2: SGHNT, YENEEA. The CDR3 sequence is 20 residues long. The ends lost 1 base at V and 7 bases at J; junction bases unmatched: 15. The CDR3 bases are TGTGCCAGCAGCTTAGCCGGGACTAGCGGGGGGGCCCTCTCGGAGGGGACCCAGTACTTC. Protein: CASSLAGTSGGALSEGTQYF.

This chain links TRBV6-4 with TRBJ1-5, with D possibly being TRBD1 (5 bases). CDR1 is MRHNA and CDR2 is SNTAGT in the germline V gene. Trimming left V 8 bases short and J 2 bases short, with 22 bases between. The CDR3 is made up of 17 amino acids. This chain's CDR3 is CASRDSGGLGGNQPQHF. Written as DNA, the CDR3 is TGTGCCAGCCGGGATTCGGGGGGACTCGGGGGCAATCAGCCCCAGCATTTT.

The CDR3 DNA reads TGCGCCAGCAGCCTCGACAGGGGGCTGGACACTGAAGCTTTCTTT. Translating it yields CASSLDRGLDTEAFF. The chain uses TRBV4-3 and TRBJ1-1, with 10 bases that match TRBD1. The ends lost 4 bases at V and 3 bases at J; junction bases unmatched: 5. This CDR3 spans 15 amino acids. Per germline, CDR1 LGHNA and CDR2 YSLEER.

This chain uses TRBV19 with TRBJ2-3; 9 bases line up with TRBD2. This CDR3 contains 15 residues. Germline values: CDR1 LNHDA, CDR2 SQIVND (reference sequence). Losses at the gene ends were 4 bases for V and 5 bases for J; bases not matched to a gene: 7. The CDR3 DNA reads as TGTGCCAGTAGTAGTAGGCGCGGGGGGGGAGATACGCAGTATTTT. The encoded protein is CASSSRRGGGDTQYF.

This clone was seen just once. V gene TRBV7-3 combines with J gene TRBJ2-3; 8 bases match TRBD2. The ends lost 0 bases at V and 14 bases at J; junction bases unmatched: 7. Germline V gives CDR1 SGHTA, CDR2 FQGTGA. The CDR3 has 13 amino acids. Written as DNA, the CDR3 is TGTGCCAGCAGCTTAACGGAACGGGGGGGGAGGTATTTT. Translated, it gives CASSLTERGGRYF.

As to this clone: At one end, the junction sequence differs from germline, possibly due to a read error. The chain employs TRBV7-2 and TRBJ1-2, with D uncertain. The CDR3 totals 9 residues. CDR1 SGHTA and CDR2 FQGNSA come from the germline V gene. The CDR3 region is CASSLGRIF. The CDR3 DNA reads TGTGCCAGCAGCTTAGGACGGATCTTC.

This clone was observed a single time. This chain joins TRBV7-8 and TRBJ2-3; D is perhaps TRBD2 (6 bases). Germline loops: CDR1 SGHVS, CDR2 FQNEAQ. V was shortened by 5 bases and J by 1 base, with 16 bases between the two germline ends. The CDR3 has 16 residues. The CDR3 loop reads CASSNPMGGGTDTQYF. CDR3 DNA: TGTGCCAGCAGCAACCCGATGGGCGGGGGCACAGATACGCAGTATTTT.

The chain has TRBV4-1 and TRBJ2-3; weak D call: TRBD2 (6 bases). The germline gives CDR1 MGHRA, CDR2 YSYEKL. This CDR3 spans 15 amino acids. Trimming shortened V by 1 base and J by 7 bases, and 15 bases separated the two germline ends. The CDR3 DNA is TGCGCCAGCAGCCAAGCTAGGAACGGGGGACATACGCAGTATTTT. Protein: CASSQARNGGHTQYF.

The chain recombines TRBV28 with TRBJ2-1; unclear D gene. Germline CDR1 reads MDHEN; CDR2 reads SYDVKM. CDR3 length: 12 amino acids. V lost 8 bases to trimming and J lost 8 bases, with 13 bases between them. In DNA form, the CDR3 reads TGTGCCAGCGGGTTCAGCACGTATGAGCAGTTCTTC. Protein product: CASGFSTYEQFF.

This chain uses TRBV30 with TRBJ2-3; 13 nucleotides match TRBD2. This CDR3 is 16 amino acids long. From germline, CDR1 is GTSNPN and CDR2 SVGIG (reference sequence). V was clipped by 0 bases and J by 4 bases; unmatched bases: 4. Here the CDR3 DNA reads TGTGCCTGGAGTGTACGGACTAGCGGGGGAGCAGATACGCAGTATTTT. This encodes CAWSVRTSGGADTQYF.

This chain links TRBV19 with TRBJ1-6, with D unclear. The CDR3 loop spans 14 amino acids. CDR1 is LNHDA, CDR2 SQIVND, per germline (reference sequence). With 3 bases removed from V and 8 bases from J, the gap between germline ends came to 11 bases. CDR3 residues: CASSIGQDYSPLHF. CDR3 DNA: TGTGCCAGTAGTATCGGGCAGGATTATTCACCCCTCCACTTT.